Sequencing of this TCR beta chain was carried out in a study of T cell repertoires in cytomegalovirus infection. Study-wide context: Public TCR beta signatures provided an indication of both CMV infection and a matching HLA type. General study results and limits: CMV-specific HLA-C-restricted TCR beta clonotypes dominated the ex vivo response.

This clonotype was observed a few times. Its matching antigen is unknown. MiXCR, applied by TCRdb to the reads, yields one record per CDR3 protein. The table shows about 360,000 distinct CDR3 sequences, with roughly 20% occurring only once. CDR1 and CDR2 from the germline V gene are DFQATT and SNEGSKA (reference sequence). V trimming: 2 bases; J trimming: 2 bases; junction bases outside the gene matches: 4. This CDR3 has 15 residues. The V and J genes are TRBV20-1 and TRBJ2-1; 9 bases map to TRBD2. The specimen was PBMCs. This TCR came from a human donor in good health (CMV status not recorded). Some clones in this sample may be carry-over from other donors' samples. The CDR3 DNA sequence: TGCAGTGCTAGACAAATAGCGGGGGCCTACAATGAGCAGTTCTTC. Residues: CSARQIAGAYNEQFF.